What follows are 18 T cell receptor beta chains derived from one specimen sequenced in a study of cytomegalovirus exposure and HLA in healthy donors. PCR used 60 Vbeta primers and 13 Jbeta primers. Clones were sequenced by immunoSEQ multiplex PCR, and TCRdb holds only the in-frame ones, with some missing. The data contain roughly 110,000 clones, 82% of them singletons. Material: PBMCs. These receptors all stem from a woman aged 18-35 years in good health and CMV-seronegative.

The chain recombines TRBV29-1 with TRBJ2-2; a possible D gene is TRBD2 (6 bases). The CDR3 runs to 13 residues. V was pared by 4 bases and J by 7 bases, with 13 bases between. Germline V gene sequence: CDR1 SQVTM, CDR2 ANQGSEA. The CDR3 protein is CSVGLVPDGELFF. CDR3 nucleotide sequence: TGCAGCGTTGGACTAGTACCTGACGGGGAGCTGTTTTTT.

The chain couples TRBV28 to TRBJ1-2; 7 bases match TRBD1. CDR1 is MDHEN, CDR2 SYDVKM, per germline. The CDR3 is 12 amino acids. V was pared by 6 bases and J by 4 bases, with 2 bases of the junction left unmatched. The CDR3 DNA reads TGTGCCAGCAGGGCAGGGGGCTATGGCTACACCTTC. It codes for CASRAGGYGYTF.

The V call is TRBV7-2, the J call TRBJ2-1; TRBD1 might be the D (6 bases). The CDR3 sequence is 13 residues long. The V end lost 2 bases, the J end lost 8 bases, and 10 bases lay between the germline ends. Looked up from germline, CDR1 is SGHTA and CDR2 is FQGNSA. The CDR3 sequence: CASSLYRVDEQFF. DNA of the CDR3: TGTGCCAGCAGCTTATACAGGGTGGATGAGCAGTTCTTC.

V usage is TRBV6-1 and J usage is TRBJ2-1, with TRBD1 matching 7 bases. Germline V gene data show CDR1 as MNHNS and CDR2 as SASEGT. This CDR3 contains 14 residues. With 10 bases clipped from V and 0 bases from J, the junction kept 6 bases outside the gene matches. CDR3 coding DNA: TGTGCCACCGACAGGGCGAGCTCCTACAATGAGCAGTTCTTC. Translated: CATDRASSYNEQFF.

The V and J genes are TRBV19 and TRBJ2-5; D unresolved. The germline V gene encodes CDR1 LNHDA and CDR2 SQIVND (reference sequence). Deletions cut 10 bases from V and 4 bases from J, with 10 bases between. The CDR3 totals 11 residues. This chain's CDR3 is CATLFRETQYF. The CDR3 DNA reads TGTGCCACGCTCTTCAGAGAGACCCAGTACTTC.

The rearrangement joins TRBV5-8 to TRBJ1-5; perhaps TRBD1 as D (6 bases). The CDR3 loop spans 16 amino acids. V was pared by 3 bases and J by 5 bases, with 18 bases between. Per germline, CDR1 SGHTS and CDR2 YDEGEE. CDR3 loop: CASSSQTGHRDQPQHF. The CDR3 DNA reads TGTGCCAGCAGCTCGCAGACGGGCCACAGGGATCAGCCCCAGCATTTT. Filled out from reference TRBV5-8 and TRBJ1-5, the complete variable domain reads EAGVTQSPTHLIKTRGQQATLRCSPISGHTSVYWYQQALGLGLQFLLWYDEGEERNRGNFPPRFSGRQFPNYSSELNVNALELEDSALYLCASSSQTGHRDQPQHFGDGTRLSIL.

This chain connects TRBV4-2 to TRBJ2-2; weak D call: TRBD1 (5 bases). V dropped 0 bases and J dropped 5 bases, with 16 bases sitting between them. CDR1 is LGHNA and CDR2 is YNFKEQ in the germline V gene. This CDR3 is 17 amino acids long. The CDR3 nucleotides read TGTGCCAGCAGCCAAGAACGCCGCAGGGTGGATACCGGGGAGCTGTTTTTT. Its protein is CASSQERRRVDTGELFF.

In nucleotides, the CDR3 is TGTGCCAGTAGTCAGGACAGGGAAGATACGCAGTATTTT. Residues: CASSQDREDTQYF. The rearrangement joins TRBV19 to TRBJ2-3, with 8 bases identical to TRBD1. The CDR3 covers 13 residues. With V trimmed by 5 bases and J by 5 bases, 3 bases remained unmatched. CDR1 LNHDA and CDR2 SQIVND come from the germline V gene (reference sequence).

This clone showed up just a few times. This chain connects TRBV5-6 to TRBJ1-4; TRBD1 is a possible D gene (6 bases). Germline CDR1 and CDR2: SGHDT and YYEEEE. Deletions cut 3 bases from V and 5 bases from J, with 14 bases between. This CDR3 has 15 residues. Here the CDR3 reads CASSSRGFGNEKLFF. The CDR3 DNA sequence: TGTGCCAGCAGCTCGAGGGGGTTCGGAAATGAAAAACTGTTTTTT.

The chain carries TRBV30 and TRBJ1-1; the D gene is possibly TRBD1 (6 bases). Trimming cost V 1 base and J 9 bases, with 12 bases left between them. The CDR3 sequence is 12 residues long. Germline CDR1 and CDR2: GTSNPN and SVGIG (reference sequence). CDR3 sequence reads: CAWSGGGGKAFF. CDR3 bases: TGTGCCTGGAGTGGAGGGGGGGGGAAAGCTTTCTTT.

The chain uses TRBV4-1 and TRBJ1-4; D gene unclear. The germline V and J ends were trimmed by 1 base and 3 bases, with 9 bases remaining between them. The CDR3 has 15 amino acids. Germline loops: CDR1 MGHRA, CDR2 YSYEKL. CDR3 coding DNA: TGCGCCAGCAGCCAAGCCGTGTTCGCTAATGAAAAACTGTTTTTT. This codes for CASSQAVFANEKLFF.

The J gene is TRBJ2-6, the V gene TRBV5-4; no clear D gene. The V gene's germline CDR1 is SGHNT and CDR2 YYREEE (reference sequence). Trimming took 0 bases from V and 1 from J, leaving 5 bases between them. The CDR3 sequence is 15 residues long. The CDR3 region has the DNA TGTGCCAGCAGCTTGGCCCCATCTGGGGCCAACGTCCTGACTTTC. Translated, it gives CASSLAPSGANVLTF. Full variable domain (rest looked up from reference TRBV5-4 and TRBJ2-6): ETGVTQSPTHLIKTRGQQVTLRCSSQSGHNTVSWYQQALGQGPQFIFQYYREEENGRGNFPPRFSGLQFPNYSSELNVNALELDDSALYLCASSLAPSGANVLTFGAGSRLTVL.

The rearrangement links TRBV7-2 to TRBJ2-1, with 7 bases aligning to TRBD2. CDR1 is SGHTA, CDR2 FQGNSA, per germline. V dropped 1 base and J dropped 5; count of bases not matched to a gene: 2. The CDR3 spans 14 residues. CDR3 sequence reads: CASSLGLANNEQFF. CDR3 coding DNA: TGTGCCAGCAGCTTAGGACTAGCCAACAATGAGCAGTTCTTC. The whole variable domain, filled in from reference TRBV7-2 and TRBJ2-1, reads GAGVSQSPSNKVTEKGKDVELRCDPISGHTALYWYRQSLGQGLEFLIYFQGNSAPDKSGLPSDRFSAERTGGSVSTLTIQRTQQEDSAVYLCASSLGLANNEQFFGPGTRLTVL.

The DNA of the CDR3 is TGTGCCAGCAGTTTATTCCAGGAGAACACTGAAGCTTTCTTT. Its protein product is CASSLFQENTEAFF. V is TRBV27 and J is TRBJ1-1; D remains ambiguous. V shed 1 base and J shed 1 base, with 7 bases lying between them. The CDR3 has 14 amino acids. Germline values: CDR1 MNHEY, CDR2 SMNVEV (reference sequence).

The rearrangement uses TRBV11-3 and TRBJ2-1, with 14 nucleotides matching TRBD2. V shed 5 bases, J shed 8 bases, and the junction held 8 bases outside the gene matches. Germline V CDR1 and CDR2: SGHNT, YENEEA. The CDR3 loop spans 16 amino acids. This chain's CDR3 is CASSTPGTSGRYEQFF. The CDR3 region has the DNA TGTGCCAGCAGCACCCCAGGGACTAGCGGGAGATATGAGCAGTTCTTC. Full variable domain (missing parts from reference TRBV11-3 and TRBJ2-1): EAGVVQSPRYKIIEKKQPVAFWCNPISGHNTLYWYLQNLGQGPELLIRYENEEAVDDSQLPKDRFSAERLKGVDSTLKIQPAELGDSAVYLCASSTPGTSGRYEQFFGPGTRLTVL.

The rearrangement uses TRBV18 and TRBJ1-1; 7 bases align to TRBD1. Germline V lookup: CDR1 KGHSH, CDR2 LQKENI. The J segment lost 4 bases and the V segment lost 6 bases, leaving 8 bases of the junction unmatched. The length of the CDR3 is 14 residues. CDR3 in amino acids: CASSRRDRVTEAFF. The CDR3 DNA reads as TGTGCCAGCTCCCGACGAGACAGGGTCACTGAAGCTTTCTTT. The complete variable domain, with remaining parts taken from reference TRBV18 and TRBJ1-1, reads NAGVMQNPRHLVRRRGQEARLRCSPMKGHSHVYWYRQLPEEGLKFMVYLQKENIIDESGMPKERFSAEFPKEGPSILRIQQVVRGDSAAYFCASSRRDRVTEAFFGQGTRLTVV.

Notes on this clone: Other DNA variants within this sample encode the same CDR3. This rearrangement joins TRBV28 to TRBJ1-2, with a tentative D call TRBD1 (5 bases). Trimming removed 3 bases at V and 4 bases at J, with 9 bases between. Germline assignment: CDR1 MDHEN and CDR2 SYDVKM. CDR3 length: 13 amino acids. Here the CDR3 DNA reads TGTGCCAGCAGTTTCTCGACAGCCTATGGCTACACCTTC. Translating gives CASSFSTAYGYTF.

The J gene is TRBJ1-2, the V gene TRBV13; D might be TRBD1 (5 bases). The CDR3 is 16 amino acids. Trimming removed 2 bases at V and 3 bases at J, with 16 bases between. CDR1 is PRHDT, CDR2 FYEKMQ, per germline (reference sequence). The CDR3 spells CASSLSAIPGYYGYTF. The CDR3 DNA sequence: TGTGCCAGCAGCTTATCGGCAATCCCAGGGTACTATGGCTACACCTTC. Combining the CDR3 with reference TRBV13 and TRBJ1-2 gives the whole variable domain AAGVIQSPRHLIKEKRETATLKCYPIPRHDTVYWYQQGPGQDPQFLISFYEKMQSDKGSIPDRFSAQQFSDYHSELNMSSLELGDSALYFCASSLSAIPGYYGYTFGSGTRLTVV.